The T cell receptor (beta chain) under discussion was sequenced for a study of regulatory T cells in long-lasting Graves disease. Looking at the study overall: For under 3 months, newly diagnosed Graves' patients had been taking antithyroid drugs. Points from the study as a whole: Gene preferences differed: TRBV28, TRBJ1-2, TRBJ2-5 in persistent cases.

For TCR beta, libraries came from iRepertoire HTBI primers and Arm-PCR of CDR3 regions. From the multiplex PCR reads, TCRdb called clonotypes with MiXCR, one entry per CDR3 protein. This repertoire shows about 200,000 distinct CDR3 sequences, around 18% found once; its top ten account for approximately 24%. This clonotype appeared many times. Its antigen is unidentified. Sequence at one end of the junction differs from germline and may be a read error. Germline V gene sequence: CDR1 LGHDT, CDR2 YNNKEL (reference sequence). The CDR3 runs to 14 residues. Time point specified: newly diagnosed GD, antithyroid drugs for less than 3 months. Generation of the TCR library employed RNA extracted from PBMCs.

The genes are TRBV3-1 and TRBJ1-1; a weak D match, TRBD1 (6 bases). Source: peripheral blood mononuclear cells (PBMCs), taken at new diagnosis, from a patient treated with antithyroid drugs. This clonotype was sampled from a female donor with Graves disease. The CDR3 sequence: CASSQEIRDTEAFF. The DNA of the CDR3 is TGTGCCAGCAGCCAAGAGATCAGGGACACCGAAGCTTTCTTT.